This T cell receptor (beta chain) derives from a study of molecular identifiers for immune sequencing clone quantification. About the study: Four portions were sequenced after RNA from approximately 20,000 or 98,000 naive CD8 cells was split five ways in replicates.

This clonotype was seen many times. The antigen is undetermined. V was cut by 3 bases and J by 4 bases, with 14 bases left in between. The CDR3 contains 15 residues. General study findings and limits: Clones that exceeded 20 RNA copies held over 99% of effector molecules, yet under 1% in naive cells.

From the PCR reads, TCRdb called clonotypes with MiXCR, one entry per CDR3 protein. The table shows 20,000 or so distinct CDR3 sequences, with about 20% occurring only once. This clonotype originated in a human donor in good health. Some libraries in this study had Jurkat cell RNA spiked in. Material: naive CD8+ T cells from blood, with Jurkat cell RNA spiked in. Subset here: FACS-sorted CD8+CD4-CCR7+CD45RA+ naive T cells. The rearrangement links TRBV12-3 or TRBV12-4 to TRBJ2-3, with D possibly matching TRBD2 (6 bases). CDR3 residues: CASSLEGLLSDTQYF. In DNA, the CDR3 is TGTGCCAGCAGTTTGGAGGGCCTACTCTCAGATACGCAGTATTTT.